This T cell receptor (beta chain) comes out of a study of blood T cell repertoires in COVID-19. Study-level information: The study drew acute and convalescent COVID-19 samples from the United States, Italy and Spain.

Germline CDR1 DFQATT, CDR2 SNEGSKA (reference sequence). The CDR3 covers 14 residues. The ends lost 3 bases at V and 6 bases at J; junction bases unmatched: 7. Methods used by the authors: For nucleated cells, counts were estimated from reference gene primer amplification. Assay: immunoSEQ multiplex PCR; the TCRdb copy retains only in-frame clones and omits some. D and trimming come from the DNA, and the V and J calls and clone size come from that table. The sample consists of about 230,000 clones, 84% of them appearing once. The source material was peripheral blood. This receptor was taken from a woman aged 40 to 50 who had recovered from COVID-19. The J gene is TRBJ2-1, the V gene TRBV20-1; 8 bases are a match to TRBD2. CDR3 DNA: TGCAGTGCTAGTAGGGGCGGGGGGCGCAATGAGCAGTTCTTC. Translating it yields CSASRGGGRNEQFF.